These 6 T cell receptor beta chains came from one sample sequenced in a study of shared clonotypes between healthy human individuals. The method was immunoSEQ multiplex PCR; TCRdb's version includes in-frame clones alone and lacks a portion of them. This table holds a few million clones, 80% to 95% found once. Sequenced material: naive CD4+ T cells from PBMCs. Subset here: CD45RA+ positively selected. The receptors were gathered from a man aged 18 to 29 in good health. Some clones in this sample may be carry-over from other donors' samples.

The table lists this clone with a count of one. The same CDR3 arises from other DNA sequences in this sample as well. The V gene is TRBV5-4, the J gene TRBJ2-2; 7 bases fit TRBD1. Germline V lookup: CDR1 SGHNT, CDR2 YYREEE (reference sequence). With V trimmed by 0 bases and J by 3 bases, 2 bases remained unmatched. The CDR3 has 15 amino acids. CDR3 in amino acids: CASSLGQGDTGELFF. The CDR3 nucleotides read TGTGCCAGCAGCTTGGGGCAGGGGGACACCGGGGAGCTGTTTTTT.

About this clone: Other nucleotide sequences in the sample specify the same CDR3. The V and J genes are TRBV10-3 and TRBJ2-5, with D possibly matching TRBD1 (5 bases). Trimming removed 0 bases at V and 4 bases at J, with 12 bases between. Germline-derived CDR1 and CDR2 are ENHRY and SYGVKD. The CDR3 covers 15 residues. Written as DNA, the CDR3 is TGTGCCATCAGTGAGTCTGGGGCTAGACGAGAGACCCAGTACTTC. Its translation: CAISESGARRETQYF.

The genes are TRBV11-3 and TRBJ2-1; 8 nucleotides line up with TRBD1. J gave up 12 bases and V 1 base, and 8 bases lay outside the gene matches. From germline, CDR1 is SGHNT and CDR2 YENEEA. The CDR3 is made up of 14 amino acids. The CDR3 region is CASSLVRGRGLQFF. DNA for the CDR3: TGTGCCAGCAGCTTAGTCAGGGGGCGCGGATTGCAGTTCTTC.

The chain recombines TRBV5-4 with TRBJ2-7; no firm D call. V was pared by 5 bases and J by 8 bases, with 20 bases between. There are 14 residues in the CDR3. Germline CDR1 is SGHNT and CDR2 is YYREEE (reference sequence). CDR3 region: CASSNRMGPYKQYF. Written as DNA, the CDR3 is TGTGCCAGCAGTAACCGGATGGGCCCCTATAAGCAGTACTTC.

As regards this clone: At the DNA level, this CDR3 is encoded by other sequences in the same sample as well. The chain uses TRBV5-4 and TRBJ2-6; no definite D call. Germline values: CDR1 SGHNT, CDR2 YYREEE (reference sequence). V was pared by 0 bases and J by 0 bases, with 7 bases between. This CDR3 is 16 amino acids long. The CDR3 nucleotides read TGTGCCAGCAGCTTGGGACGGAGCTCTGGGGCCAACGTCCTGACTTTC. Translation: CASSLGRSSGANVLTF.

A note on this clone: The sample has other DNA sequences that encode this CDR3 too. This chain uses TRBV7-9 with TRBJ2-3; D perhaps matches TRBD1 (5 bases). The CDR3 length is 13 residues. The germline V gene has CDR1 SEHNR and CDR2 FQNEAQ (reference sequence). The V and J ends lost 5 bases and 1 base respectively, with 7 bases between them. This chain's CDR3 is CASSLGGTDTQYF. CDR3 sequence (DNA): TGTGCCAGCAGCCTAGGGGGCACAGATACGCAGTATTTT.